Each of the 9 T cell receptor beta chains below was sequenced from the same sample in a study of blood T cell repertoires in COVID-19. Here immunoSEQ multiplex PCR was the method, and the copy in TCRdb shows in-frame clones only, minus some. The sample lists about 62,000 clones, around four fifths occurring once. Sequenced input: peripheral blood. These TCRs come from a human donor in a cohort sampled during active COVID-19.

This clone has a single count. The CDR3 reads CATSDPYTDTQYF. CDR3 bases: TGTGCCACCAGTGATCCGTACACAGATACGCAGTATTTT. V gene TRBV24-1 combines with J gene TRBJ2-3; no reliable D call. Germline CDR1 and CDR2: KGHDR and SFDVKD. Trimming took 3 bases from V and 2 from J, leaving 5 bases between them. CDR3 length: 13 residues.

This chain uses TRBV4-2 with TRBJ2-5; 7 positions agree with TRBD2. V gave up 0 bases and J gave up 5 bases; unmatched junction bases: 6. The germline CDR1 and CDR2 sequences are LGHNA and YNFKEQ. The CDR3 is 15 residues long. CDR3 DNA: TGTGCCAGCAGCCAAGATCCCGGGACTACCGAGACCCAGTACTTC. It specifies CASSQDPGTTETQYF.

The genes are TRBV18 and TRBJ2-1, with a weak D call TRBD2 (6 bases). This CDR3 is 12 amino acids long. The V gene lost 2 bases and the J gene lost 12 bases, with 11 bases spanning the gap. CDR1 and CDR2 (germline): KGHSH, LQKENI. The chain's CDR3 is CASSPKGTPQFF. In DNA form, the CDR3 reads TGTGCCAGCTCACCAAAAGGGACTCCGCAGTTCTTC.

The chain employs TRBV2 and TRBJ2-7; D may be TRBD1 (6 bases). Trimming stripped 7 bases from V and 4 bases from J, with 11 bases between. The CDR3 runs to 12 residues. The V gene's germline CDR1 is SNHLY and CDR2 FYNNEI. The CDR3 reads CASKQGGYEQYF. CDR3 in DNA: TGTGCCAGCAAACAGGGTGGGTACGAGCAGTACTTC.

The rearrangement uses TRBV6-2 or TRBV6-3 and TRBJ2-2; D is ambiguous. Trimming took off 6 bases at V and 4 bases at J, with 9 bases between the two ends. The germline V gene encodes CDR1 MNHEY and CDR2 SVGEGT. This CDR3 has 13 amino acids. The CDR3 nucleotides are TGTGCCAGCAGCTTGTATTTCACCGGGGAGCTGTTTTTT. It codes for CASSLYFTGELFF.

The chain couples TRBV2 to TRBJ2-2, with D possibly being TRBD2 (6 bases). The CDR3 extends over 13 amino acids. Per the germline V gene, CDR1 is SNHLY and CDR2 is FYNNEI. Between the trimmed V and J ends, which lost 7 bases and 7 bases, there was a span of 13 bases. The CDR3 region is CASISWGDGELFF. CDR3 nucleotides: TGTGCCAGCATCTCTTGGGGGGACGGGGAGCTGTTTTTT.

The chain is built from TRBV5-4 and TRBJ2-3; perhaps TRBD1 as D (5 bases). The CDR3 has 15 residues. Per the germline V gene, CDR1 is SGHNT and CDR2 is YYREEE (reference sequence). Trimming took 0 bases from V and 2 from J, leaving 10 bases between them. The CDR3 coding sequence is TGTGCCAGCAGCTTGGATCGTGGGGCCACAGATACGCAGTATTTT. Encoded protein: CASSLDRGATDTQYF.

This chain connects TRBV27 to TRBJ2-6; D is perhaps TRBD1 (5 bases). Germline V lookup: CDR1 MNHEY, CDR2 SMNVEV (reference sequence). The CDR3 totals 17 residues. V was shortened by 0 bases and J by 1 base, with 10 bases between the two germline ends. The CDR3 DNA follows: TGTGCCAGCAGTTTATCTCGACCAGGGTCTGGGGCCAACGTCCTGACTTTC. As protein: CASSLSRPGSGANVLTF.

This clone has a handful of counts. This chain joins TRBV5-1 and TRBJ1-6, with 7 bases fitting TRBD1. The CDR3 length is 14 residues. Germline assignment: CDR1 SGHRS and CDR2 YFSETQ. J was trimmed by 10 bases and V by 3 bases; bases with no gene match: 7. The CDR3 here is CASSWTGEGSPLHF. As DNA, the CDR3 is TGCGCCAGCAGCTGGACAGGAGAGGGGTCACCCCTCCACTTT.